This T cell receptor beta chain was retrieved from a study of memory CD4+ T cells and cytomegalovirus serostatus. The wider study: Healthy Belgian adult donors included under ten CMV-positive and 24 CMV-negative people.

The CDR3 is made up of 17 amino acids. Germline assignment: CDR1 MGHDK and CDR2 SYGVNS. Trimming removed 4 bases from V and 0 bases from J; junction bases left unmatched: 5. Single viable CD3+CD4+CD8-CD45RO+ cells were sorted as the memory CD4+ T cells. Sequencing was performed with immunoSEQ multiplex PCR; in TCRdb, only in-frame clones are kept and a portion is missing. The sample has about 59,000 clones, 80% to 85% seen once. The V gene is TRBV25-1, the J gene TRBJ1-6; 8 positions agree with TRBD1. The source of this sequence is an adult in good health and CMV-seronegative. Material for sequencing was memory CD4+ T cells from blood. In nucleotides, the CDR3 is TGTGCCAGCAGTGCCCGACAGGGGAGCTCCTATAATTCACCCCTCCACTTT. Protein sequence: CASSARQGSSYNSPLHF.